This T cell receptor beta chain was recovered during a study of regulatory T cells in long-lasting Graves disease. As to time point: newly diagnosed GD, antithyroid drugs for less than 3 months. PBMC RNA was the source of the TCR library. Both iRepertoire HTBI primers and Arm-PCR of CDR3 regions were used to build the TCR beta libraries. TCRdb reanalysed the multiplex PCR reads using MiXCR and keeps one entry per CDR3 protein. This sample has 620,000 or so distinct CDR3 sequences, with 16% found just once. In this sample, this clonotype turned up many times. The ends were cut back, 2 bases at V and 0 bases at J, with 10 bases in the middle. The germline V gene has CDR1 SEHNR and CDR2 FQNEAQ (reference sequence). This CDR3 is 15 amino acids long. The same sample was also used in a study of T cells in Graves' hyperthyroidism and ophthalmopathy. This second study notes: The study defined stable Graves' hyperthyroidism as no ophthalmopathy progression within 18 months.

The sequence was collected from a woman younger than 45 with Graves disease. Sequenced here: peripheral blood mononuclear cells (PBMCs), sampled at new diagnosis, from a patient treated with antithyroid drugs. V and J are TRBV7-9 and TRBJ1-2; D gene unclear. CDR3 sequence reads: CASSLKGGSNYGYTF. For the CDR3, the DNA is TGTGCCAGCAGCTTAAAAGGAGGGTCTAACTATGGCTACACCTTC. Supplemented by reference TRBV7-9 and TRBJ1-2, the full variable domain reads DTGVSQNPRHKITKRGQNVTFRCDPISEHNRLYWYRQTLGQGPEFLTYFQNEAQLEKSRLLSDRFSAERPKGSFSTLEIQRTEQGDSAMYLCASSLKGGSNYGYTFGSGTRLTVV.